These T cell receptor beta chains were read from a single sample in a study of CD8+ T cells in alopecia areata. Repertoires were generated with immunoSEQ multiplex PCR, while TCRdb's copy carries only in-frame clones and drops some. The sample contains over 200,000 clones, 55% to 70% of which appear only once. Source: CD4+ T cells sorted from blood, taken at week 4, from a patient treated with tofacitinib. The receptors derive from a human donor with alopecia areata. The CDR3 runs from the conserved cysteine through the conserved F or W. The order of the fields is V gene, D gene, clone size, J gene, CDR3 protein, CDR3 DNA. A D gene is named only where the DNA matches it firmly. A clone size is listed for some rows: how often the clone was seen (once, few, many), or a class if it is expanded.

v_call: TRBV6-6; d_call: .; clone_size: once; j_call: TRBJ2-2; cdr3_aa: CASTATGTGELFF; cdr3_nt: TGTGCCAGCACGGCCACGGGCACCGGGGAGCTGTTTTTT
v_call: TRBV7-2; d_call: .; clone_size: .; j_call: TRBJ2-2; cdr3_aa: CASSQGHTNTGELFF; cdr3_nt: TGTGCCAGCAGCCAGGGCCATACGAACACCGGGGAGCTGTTTTTT
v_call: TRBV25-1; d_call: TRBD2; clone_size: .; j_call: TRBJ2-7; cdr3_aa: CASSESTSGGYEQYF; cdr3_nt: TGTGCCAGCAGTGAATCCACTAGCGGGGGGTACGAGCAGTACTTC
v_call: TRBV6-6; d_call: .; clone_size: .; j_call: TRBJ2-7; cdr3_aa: CASSYGYKFEQYF; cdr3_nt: TGTGCCAGCAGTTACGGGTATAAGTTCGAGCAGTACTTC
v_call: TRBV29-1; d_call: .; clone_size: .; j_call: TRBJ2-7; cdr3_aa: CSVVRQGPYEQYF; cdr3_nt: TGCAGCGTTGTACGGCAGGGCCCTTACGAGCAGTACTTC
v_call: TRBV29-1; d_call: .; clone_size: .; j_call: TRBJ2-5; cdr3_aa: CSVADGPGETQYF; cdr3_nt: TGCAGCGTTGCCGATGGGCCTGGGGAGACCCAGTACTTC
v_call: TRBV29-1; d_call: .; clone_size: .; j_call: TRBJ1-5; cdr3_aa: CSETDNFDQPQHF; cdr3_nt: TGCAGCGAAACTGACAATTTCGATCAGCCCCAGCATTTT
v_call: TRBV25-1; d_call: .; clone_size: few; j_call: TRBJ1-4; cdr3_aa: CASSDPRGAFGEKLFF; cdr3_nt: TGTGCCAGCAGTGATCCCCGGGGGGCATTTGGTGAAAAACTGTTTTTT
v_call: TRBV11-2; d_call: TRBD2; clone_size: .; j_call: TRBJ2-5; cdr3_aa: CASSLGTAGAFETQYF; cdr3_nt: TGTGCCAGCAGCTTAGGTACAGCGGGGGCGTTCGAGACCCAGTACTTC
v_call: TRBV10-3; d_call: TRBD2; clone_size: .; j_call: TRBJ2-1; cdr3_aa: CAISPSGGEGNEQFF; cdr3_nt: TGTGCCATCAGTCCTAGCGGGGGAGAGGGTAATGAGCAGTTCTTC
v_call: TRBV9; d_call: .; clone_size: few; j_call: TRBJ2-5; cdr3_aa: CASSGHQETQYF; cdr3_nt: TGTGCCAGCAGCGGGCACCAAGAGACCCAGTACTTC
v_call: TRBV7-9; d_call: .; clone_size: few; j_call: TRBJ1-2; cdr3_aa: CASSFGQLYGYTF; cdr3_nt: TGTGCCAGCAGCTTTGGACAGCTCTATGGCTACACCTTC
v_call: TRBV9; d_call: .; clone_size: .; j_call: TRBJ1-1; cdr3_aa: CASSVAMNTEAFF; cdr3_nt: TGTGCCAGCAGCGTAGCAATGAACACTGAAGCTTTCTTT
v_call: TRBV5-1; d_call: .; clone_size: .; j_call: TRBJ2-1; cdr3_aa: CASSLGRTYNEQFF; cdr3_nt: TGCGCCAGCAGCTTGGGGCGGACCTACAATGAGCAGTTCTTC